This T cell receptor beta chain originates from a study of CD4 T cells in relation to SARS-CoV-2 and coronaviruses (dated by TCRdb to about 2021). Turning to the overall study: In the ViraFEST assay, PBMCs were cultured with antigen for about eleven days, after which TCR beta CDR3s were sequenced to identify antigen-specific clonal expansions. Across all 12 patients in the full convalescent cohort, ages ranged from about 20 to 75 years, with a median of 38. Of the roughly twelve convalescent patients, 8 were male and 4 were female, and two of the subjects were Hispanic. HLA restriction was mapped for shared crossreactive spike epitopes using patient-derived lymphoblastoid cell lines. At the level of individual TCR clonotypes, the study measured memory CD4+ T cell crossreactivity between SARS-CoV-2 spike protein and common cold coronavirus spike proteins. The Adaptive Biotechnologies TCR-sequencing kit was used to sequence samples from a few pre-COVID donors and the naive versus memory experiments, while other data came from Illumina-based sequencing. A different TCR-beta assay, based on Illumina, was used to sequence expansion assays from other donors in the study.

This clone appeared a single time. Its antigen specificity is not known. Per-base quality was not reported, and no clone a single base away is much larger than it. The investigation overall reported the following: Sequencing naive versus memory cells indicated that the assay picks up memory recall responses, not primary responses primed during culture. The study was constrained by small numbers of patients and of tested TCRs. No donor contributed both pre-pandemic and post-infection samples, which limited tracing the source of pre-existing responses. Memory CD4+ clonotypes crossrecognizing SARS-CoV-2 and at least one common cold coronavirus spike were found in approximately 60% of donors. Significantly weaker SARS-CoV-2-driven expansion was shown by crossreactive clones than by monoreactive clones, consistent with antigenic imprinting. Crossreactivity analysis centred on spike protein, so crossreactivity against other viral proteins was not assessed.

Survey-level immunoSEQ TCR-beta sequencing was performed on DNA from CEF-cultured naive and memory CD4+ T cells. For the original study's pipeline: Preprocessing removed nonproductive sequences and CDR3s not starting with C, not ending with F or W, or shorter than 7 amino acids. Antigen-specific clonotypes were called with the MANAFEST web app, based on expansion relative to reference and other culture wells. A clone counted as positive if significantly expanded in 2 of 3 replicate wells versus the reference culture at FDR below 0.05. Positive clones also required significant expansion versus all other tandem wells and an odds ratio above 5. Cultured and uncultured naive and memory CD4+ repertoires were searched for previously identified spike- and CEF-reactive CDR3s. CDR3 homology was quantified as pairwise Levenshtein distance, calculated with the stringdist R package after three terminal residues were trimmed from each end. This immuneACCESS table, as held by TCRdb, lists in-frame sequences with V and J called but not all clones. Of the missing ones, under half trace to an unresolved V gene in checked studies; the others have no known cause. For V, J and clone size, that table is used; D and trimming come from the DNA. The table for this sample lists tens of thousands of clones; 77% of them were counted only once. Roughly 2.8% of the sample rests with the top ten.

After removal of 6 bases from V and 7 bases from J, the junction retains 8 bases not matched to a gene. CDR3 length: 14 amino acids, cysteine to phenylalanine. The entry retains the CDR3 DNA only, 42 bases that are in frame from base 1. In the germline V gene (reference sequence), CDR1 corresponds to LNHDA and CDR2 to SQIVND. Naive and memory CD4+ T cells were separated from cryopreserved PBMCs by first enriching for CD4 and then performing EasySep naive CD4+ T cell enrichment. For approximately 11 days, some 95,000 sorted naive or memory CD4+ T cells were cultured together with CEF peptides and T cell-depleted PBMCs at a 1:1 ratio. In general, triplicate replicate wells were used for every peptide culture condition. PBMCs were isolated from leukapheresis product or whole blood by Ficoll-Paque PLUS gradient centrifugation. PBMCs were either cryopreserved at -140°C or used fresh in the expansion assay. The QIAamp Micro DNA Kit was used to extract genomic DNA from the CD4+ T cells.

This receptor chain uses TRBV19 and TRBJ1-4; TRBD1 agrees with 7 junctional bases. The receptor was derived from an adult with COVID-19. The sample taken for sequencing was memory CD4+ T cells from PBMCs, cultured in vitro. The cell subset or site label of this sample denotes: memory (non-naive) CD4+ T cells. The nucleotide sequence reads as follows: TGTGCCAGTAGCCCTACAGGGGTTACTGAAAAACTGTTTTTT. Its protein is CASSPTGVTEKLFF.